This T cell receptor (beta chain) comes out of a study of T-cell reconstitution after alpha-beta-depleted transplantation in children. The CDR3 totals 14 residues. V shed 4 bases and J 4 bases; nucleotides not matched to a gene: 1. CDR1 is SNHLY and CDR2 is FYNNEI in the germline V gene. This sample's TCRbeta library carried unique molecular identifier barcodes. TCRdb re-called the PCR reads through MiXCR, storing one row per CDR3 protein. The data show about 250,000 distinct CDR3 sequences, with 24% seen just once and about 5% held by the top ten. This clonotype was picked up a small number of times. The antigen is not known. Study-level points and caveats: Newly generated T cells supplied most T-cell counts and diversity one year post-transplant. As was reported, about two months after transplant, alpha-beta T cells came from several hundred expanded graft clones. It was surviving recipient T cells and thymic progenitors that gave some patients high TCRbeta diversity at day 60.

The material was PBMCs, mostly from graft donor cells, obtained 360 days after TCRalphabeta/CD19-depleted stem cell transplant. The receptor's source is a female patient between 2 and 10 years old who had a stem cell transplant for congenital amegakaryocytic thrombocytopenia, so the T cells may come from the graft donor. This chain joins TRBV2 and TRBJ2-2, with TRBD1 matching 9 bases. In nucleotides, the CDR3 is TGTGCCAGCAGTGTGGGACAGGGCACCGGGGAGCTGTTTTTT. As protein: CASSVGQGTGELFF.